These 10 T cell receptor beta chains were all obtained from the same sample, sequenced in a study of siplizumab effects on memory and regulatory T cells (dated by TCRdb to about 2019). Library preparation used the immunoSEQ multiplex PCR assay. The clones in this table, taken by TCRdb from immuneACCESS, are in-frame only. Not every clone is retained; where verified, under half of the shortfall comes from an unresolved V gene, and the cause of the rest is unknown. The sample table holds roughly 100,000 clones, of which more than 85% were seen once. The ten largest clones add up to around 0.32% of the sample. Specimen: CD4+ T cells sorted from blood. The origin of the receptors is a human donor in good health.

This chain links TRBV10-3 with TRBJ2-3; D tentatively reads TRBD1 or TRBD2 (5 bases each). In germline, CDR1 is ENHRY, CDR2 SYGVKD. The V end lost 4 bases, the J end lost 4 bases, and 9 bases lay between the germline ends. This CDR3 region has 13 residues. The CDR3 reads CAISGGGPDTQYF. CDR3 coding DNA: TGTGCCATCAGTGGTGGGGGACCAGATACGCAGTATTTT.

The CDR3 here is CASSRTSGSYNEQFF. The CDR3 DNA reads TGTGCCAGCAGCCGGACTAGCGGTTCCTACAATGAGCAGTTCTTC. V is TRBV7-3 and J is TRBJ2-1; 10 nucleotides line up with TRBD2. Trimming cost V 5 bases and J 1 base; bases outside gene matches: 2. Germline assignment: CDR1 SGHTA and CDR2 FQGTGA. This CDR3 is built from 15 residues.

This clone came up once. The CDR3 protein is CAWSPVTSGKRDTQYF. The DNA of the CDR3 is TGTGCCTGGAGTCCCGTGACTAGCGGGAAGAGAGATACGCAGTATTTT. The chain carries TRBV30 and TRBJ2-3; 11 nucleotides agree with TRBD2. CDR1 is GTSNPN, CDR2 SVGIG, per germline (reference sequence). This CDR3 has 16 amino acids. V dropped 2 bases and J dropped 5; count of bases not matched to a gene: 9.

The J gene is TRBJ1-2, the V gene TRBV15; D is unresolved. Germline assignment: CDR1 LNHNV and CDR2 YYDKDF (reference sequence). Trimming removed 3 bases at V and 8 bases at J, with 10 bases between. This CDR3 comprises 12 residues. CDR3 protein: CATSRGMAGYTF. CDR3 coding DNA: TGTGCCACCAGCAGGGGAATGGCGGGCTACACCTTC.

The rearrangement joins TRBV5-8 to TRBJ1-6; 7 nucleotides line up with TRBD1. Germline V gene sequence: CDR1 SGHTS, CDR2 YDEGEE. This CDR3 region has 16 residues. Trimming removed 4 bases from V and 7 bases from J; junction bases left unmatched: 11. The CDR3 DNA reads as TGTGCCAGCAGCACGGGACAGATCCGGCGGAATTCACCCCTCCACTTT. Amino acid sequence: CASSTGQIRRNSPLHF.

This chain uses TRBV30 with TRBJ1-1; a weak D match, TRBD1 (5 bases). The CDR3 contains 14 residues. The germline V and J ends were trimmed by 4 bases and 0 bases, with 12 bases remaining between them. Germline loops: CDR1 GTSNPN, CDR2 SVGIG (reference sequence). CDR3 sequence: CAWTLRGMNTEAFF. Here the CDR3 DNA reads TGTGCCTGGACTCTACGGGGCATGAACACTGAAGCTTTCTTT.

The J gene is TRBJ1-5, the V gene TRBV2; 9 bases are shared with TRBD1. After removal of 8 bases from V and 4 bases from J, the junction contained 12 bases not matched to a gene. This CDR3 spans 16 amino acids. Germline assignment: CDR1 SNHLY and CDR2 FYNNEI. The CDR3 loop reads CASAAGTGTGNQPQHF. The DNA of the CDR3 is TGTGCCAGCGCAGCCGGAACCGGGACAGGGAATCAGCCCCAGCATTTT.

V gene TRBV15 combines with J gene TRBJ1-2; no definite D call. Deletions cut 0 bases from V and 4 bases from J, with 9 bases between. The CDR3 totals 14 residues. Germline assignment: CDR1 LNHNV and CDR2 YYDKDF (reference sequence). CDR3 nucleotide sequence: TGTGCCACCAGCAGAGAAGGACGGCTCTATGGCTACACCTTC. Residues: CATSREGRLYGYTF.

V and J are TRBV4-1 and TRBJ2-7; D is possibly TRBD2 (5 bases). CDR1 and CDR2 from the germline V gene are MGHRA and YSYEKL. The CDR3 length is 15 residues. V was pared by 2 bases and J by 2 bases, with 13 bases between. The CDR3, as DNA: TGCGCCAGCAGCCAAAGTTACGTGGGAGCCTACGAGCAGTACTTC. It specifies CASSQSYVGAYEQYF.

This chain connects TRBV9 to TRBJ2-1; 7 bases match TRBD2. J lost 0 bases, V lost 3 bases, and 9 bases had no gene match. Germline CDR1 SGDLS, CDR2 YYNGEE. The CDR3 length is 17 residues. Here the CDR3 DNA reads TGTGCCAGCAGCGCCAGGGTACTAGCGAGCTCCTACAATGAGCAGTTCTTC. Translation gives CASSARVLASSYNEQFF.